This T cell receptor beta chain came from a study of blood T cell repertoires in COVID-19. For the study at large: COVID-19 samples, acute and convalescent, were from the United States, Italy and Spain. T cells, B-cell-depleted T cells, or PBMCs supplied cDNA or gDNA.

Authors' methods: Estimates of nucleated cell counts were drawn from the amplification of reference gene primers. The table came from immunoSEQ multiplex PCR; TCRdb's copy has only in-frame clones and leaves some out. The D gene and trimming were derived from the DNA, and the V and J assignments and clone size from that table. This sample has over 200,000 clones, with roughly 87% found just once. Trimming took off 3 bases at V and 1 base at J, with 4 bases between the two ends. CDR1 is SGDLS and CDR2 is YYNGEE in the germline V gene. The CDR3 spans 13 residues. The source of this sequence is a woman aged 18-29 years who had recovered from COVID-19. The chain couples TRBV9 to TRBJ2-2; no definite D call. Source material: peripheral blood. CDR3 nucleotides: TGTGCCAGCAGCGGTATGAACACCGGGGAGCTGTTTTTT. It encodes CASSGMNTGELFF.